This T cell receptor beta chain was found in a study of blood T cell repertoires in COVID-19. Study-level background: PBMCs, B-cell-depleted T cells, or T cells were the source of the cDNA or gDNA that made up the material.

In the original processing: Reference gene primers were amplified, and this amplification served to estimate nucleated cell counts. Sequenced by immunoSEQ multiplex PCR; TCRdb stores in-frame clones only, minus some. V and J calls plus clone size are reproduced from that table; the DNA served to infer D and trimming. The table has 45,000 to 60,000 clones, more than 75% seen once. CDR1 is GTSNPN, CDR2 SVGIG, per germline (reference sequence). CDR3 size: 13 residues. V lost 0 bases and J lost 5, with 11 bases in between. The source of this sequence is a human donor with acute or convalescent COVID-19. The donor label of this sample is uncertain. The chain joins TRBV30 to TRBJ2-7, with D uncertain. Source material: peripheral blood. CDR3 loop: CAWSVSPYNEQYF. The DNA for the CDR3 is TGTGCCTGGAGTGTAAGTCCTTACAACGAGCAGTACTTC.